This T cell receptor (beta chain) was retrieved from a study of Ad26.COV2.S vaccination and SARS-CoV-2 variants. Study context: Donor got 5x10^10 or 1x10^11 viral particles of Ad26.COV2.S.

Study-level points and caveats: Researchers cautioned that TCR breadth and depth analyses may have underestimated total T cell responses. After vaccination, substantial breadth of spike-specific CD8+ and CD4+ responses was reported.

With V trimmed by 5 bases and J by 1 base, 4 bases remained unmatched. This CDR3 is built from 15 residues. The germline gives CDR1 LNHDA, CDR2 SQIVND (reference sequence). Assay: immunoSEQ multiplex PCR; the TCRdb copy retains only in-frame clones and omits some. The data contain around 320,000 clones, around nine tenths of them singletons. As to this clone: The antigen is unknown.

Treatment denoted: some 19 received Ad26.COV2.S at low or high dose, single or two shots; five or six received placebo; per-sample allocation not given. The samples were gathered on day 63 after the first injection of vaccine or placebo. Sequences were derived from peripheral blood, sampled in a trial of Ad26.COV2.S vaccine versus placebo. The rearrangement links TRBV19 to TRBJ1-1; 10 nucleotides align to TRBD1. The clonotype comes from a person aged 18-60 years who received the Ad26.COV2.S COVID-19 vaccine or a placebo. As DNA, the CDR3 is TGTGCCAGTAGTTGGTGGGACAGGGGGAACACTGAAGCTTTCTTT. Translation gives CASSWWDRGNTEAFF.